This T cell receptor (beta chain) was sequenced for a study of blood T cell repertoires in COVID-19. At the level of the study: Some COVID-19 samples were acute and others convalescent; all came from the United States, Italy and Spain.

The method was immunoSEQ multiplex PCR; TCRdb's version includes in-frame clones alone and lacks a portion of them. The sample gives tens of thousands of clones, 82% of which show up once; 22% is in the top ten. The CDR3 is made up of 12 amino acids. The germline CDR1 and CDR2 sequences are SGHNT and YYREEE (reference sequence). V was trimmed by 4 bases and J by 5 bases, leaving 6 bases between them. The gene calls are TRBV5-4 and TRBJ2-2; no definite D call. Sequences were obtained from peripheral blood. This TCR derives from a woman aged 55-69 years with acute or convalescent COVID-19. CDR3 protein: CASSLLTGELFF. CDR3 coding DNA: TGTGCCAGCAGCCTTTTAACCGGGGAGCTGTTTTTT.